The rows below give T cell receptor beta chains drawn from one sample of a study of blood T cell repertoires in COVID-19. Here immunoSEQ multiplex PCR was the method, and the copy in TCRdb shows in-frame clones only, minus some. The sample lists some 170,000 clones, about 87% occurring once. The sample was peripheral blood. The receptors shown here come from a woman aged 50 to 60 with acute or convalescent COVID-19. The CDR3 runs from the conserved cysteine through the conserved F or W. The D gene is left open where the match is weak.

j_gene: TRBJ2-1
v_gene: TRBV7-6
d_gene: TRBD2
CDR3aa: CASSLGSTGGASYNEQFF

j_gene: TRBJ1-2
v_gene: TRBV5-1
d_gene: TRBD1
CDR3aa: CASSPGQGTFYGYTF

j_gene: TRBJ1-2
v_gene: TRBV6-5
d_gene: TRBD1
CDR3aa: CASSYSDRGGGYTF

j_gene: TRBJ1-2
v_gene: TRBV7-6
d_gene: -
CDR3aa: CASSFPWGRNYGYTF

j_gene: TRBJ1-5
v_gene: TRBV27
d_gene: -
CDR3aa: CASSPTSLNQPQHF

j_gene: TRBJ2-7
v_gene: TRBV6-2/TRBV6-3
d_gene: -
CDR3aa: CASSYGTEGLEQYF

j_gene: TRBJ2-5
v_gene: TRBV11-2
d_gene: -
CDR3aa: CASSFVEETQYF

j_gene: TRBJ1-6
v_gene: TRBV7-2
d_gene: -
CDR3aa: CASSTRGSSNSPLHF

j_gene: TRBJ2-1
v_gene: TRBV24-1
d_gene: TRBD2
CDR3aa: CATSVGGTSGSNEQFF

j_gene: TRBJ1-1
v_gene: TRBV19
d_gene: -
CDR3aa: CASKVGDTEAFF

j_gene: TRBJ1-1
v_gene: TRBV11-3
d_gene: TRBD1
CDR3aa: CASSLGDRAGGTEAFF

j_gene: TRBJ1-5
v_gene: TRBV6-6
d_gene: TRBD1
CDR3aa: CASTIGGTGNQPQHF

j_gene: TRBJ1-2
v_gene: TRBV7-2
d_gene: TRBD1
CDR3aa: CASSLTGWDNYGYTF

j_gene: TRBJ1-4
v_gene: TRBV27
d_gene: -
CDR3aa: CASSLIRGNPQEKLFF

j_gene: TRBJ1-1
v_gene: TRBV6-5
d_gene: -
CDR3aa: CATGKAGLGSTEAFF

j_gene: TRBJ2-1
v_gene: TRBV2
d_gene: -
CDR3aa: CASSVFLYNEQFF

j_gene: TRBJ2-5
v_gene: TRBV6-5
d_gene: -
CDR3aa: CASNGGASWQETQYF

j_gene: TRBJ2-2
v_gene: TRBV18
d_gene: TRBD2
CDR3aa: CASSSGLAGDTGELFF

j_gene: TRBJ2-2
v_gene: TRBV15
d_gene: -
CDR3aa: CATSLVSGELFF

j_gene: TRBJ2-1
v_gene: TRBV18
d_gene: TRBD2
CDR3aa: CASSPTAPSGSSYNEQFF

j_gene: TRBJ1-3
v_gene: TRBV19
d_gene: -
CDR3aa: CASSKKSSGNTIYF

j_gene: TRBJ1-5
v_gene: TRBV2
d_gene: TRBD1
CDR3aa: CASSGDRGFLSNQPQHF

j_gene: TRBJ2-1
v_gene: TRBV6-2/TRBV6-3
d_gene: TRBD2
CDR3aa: CASSYSPTSGLYNEQFF

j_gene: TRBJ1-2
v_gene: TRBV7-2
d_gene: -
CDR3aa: CASSSEGGAPNYGYTF

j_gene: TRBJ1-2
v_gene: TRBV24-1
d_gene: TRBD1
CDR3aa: CATRDRNIYGYTF

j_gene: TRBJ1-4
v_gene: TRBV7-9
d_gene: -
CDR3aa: CASSFVEGAEKLFF

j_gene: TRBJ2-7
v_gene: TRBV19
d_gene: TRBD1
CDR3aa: CASSRATPGGSYEQYF

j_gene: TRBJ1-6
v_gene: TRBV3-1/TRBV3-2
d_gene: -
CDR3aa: CASSGGGTSYNSPLHF

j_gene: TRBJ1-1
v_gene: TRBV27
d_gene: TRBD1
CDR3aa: CASKGGADTEAFF

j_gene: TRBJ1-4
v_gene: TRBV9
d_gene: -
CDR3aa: CASSPAAALGEKLFF

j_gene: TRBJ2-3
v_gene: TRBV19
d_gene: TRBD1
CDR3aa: CASRDRGTDTQYF

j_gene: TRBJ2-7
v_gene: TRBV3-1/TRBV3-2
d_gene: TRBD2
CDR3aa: CASSQDASGGGEQYF

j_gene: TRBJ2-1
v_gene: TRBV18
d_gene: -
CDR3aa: CASSPIDLGSNNEQFF

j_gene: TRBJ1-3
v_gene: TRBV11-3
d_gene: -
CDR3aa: CASSLVSGYSSGNTIYF